These 17 T cell receptor beta chains originate from one sample sequenced in a study of CD8 T cells in Susac syndrome. The authors reverse transcribed about 0.5 to 1 ug RNA with random hexamers. TCRdb independently ran MiXCR on the immunoSEQ multiplex PCR reads; one entry per CDR3 protein. The profile shows some 52,000 distinct CDR3 sequences, approximately 93% of them singletons. The sample comprised CD8+ T cells from PBMCs. The receptors were sampled from a human donor with multiple sclerosis.

The chain carries TRBV5-1 and TRBJ2-5, with unresolved D. The CDR3 has 16 residues. Trimming removed 1 base from V and 2 bases from J, with 15 bases in between. Germline loops: CDR1 SGHRS, CDR2 YFSETQ. The CDR3 spells CASSLLIPSPQETQYF. CDR3 bases: TGCGCCAGCAGCTTGTTGATCCCTTCCCCACAAGAGACCCAGTACTTC.

The V gene is TRBV2, the J gene TRBJ2-2; a weak D match, TRBD2 (6 bases). The ends were cut back, 3 bases at V and 6 bases at J, with 14 bases in the middle. Germline V CDR1 and CDR2: SNHLY, FYNNEI. The CDR3 totals 15 residues. CDR3 sequence (DNA): TGTGCCAGCAGTGATCTGTCAGGGAGGTCCGGGGAGCTGTTTTTT. It specifies CASSDLSGRSGELFF.

This clonotype was seen a handful of times. The rearrangement links TRBV19 to TRBJ2-6, with D maybe TRBD1 (5 bases). The CDR3 sequence is 15 residues long. CDR1 and CDR2 from the germline V gene are LNHDA and SQIVND (reference sequence). The V and J ends lost 10 bases and 0 bases respectively, with 13 bases between them. Here the CDR3 reads CATKGYSSGANVLTF. As DNA, the CDR3 is TGTGCCACTAAGGGGTATTCCTCTGGGGCCAACGTCCTGACTTTC.

The chain carries TRBV27 and TRBJ2-5; TRBD2 agrees at 9 bases. The CDR3 loop spans 14 amino acids. Germline values: CDR1 MNHEY, CDR2 SMNVEV (reference sequence). Trimming took 7 bases from V and 2 from J; bases not matched to a gene: 5. Here the CDR3 DNA reads TGTGCCAGCATGGTTAGCGGGAGTCAAGAGACCCAGTACTTC. As protein: CASMVSGSQETQYF.

V usage is TRBV28 and J usage is TRBJ2-5, with TRBD1 matching over 9 bases. CDR1 and CDR2 from the germline V gene are MDHEN and SYDVKM. The CDR3 loop spans 14 amino acids. Trimming removed 10 bases from V and 1 base from J; junction bases left unmatched: 7. CDR3 region: CATRQGGFQETQYF. CDR3 coding DNA: TGTGCCACGCGACAGGGGGGTTTCCAAGAGACCCAGTACTTC.

The chain recombines TRBV4-3 with TRBJ2-4, with D possibly TRBD1 on 6 matching bases. The germline CDR1 and CDR2 sequences are LGHNA and YSLEER. The CDR3 length is 17 residues. V lost 0 bases to trimming and J lost 0 bases, with 12 bases between them. CDR3 nucleotides: TGCGCCAGCAGCCAAGATTTACAGGGTTTAGCCAAAAACATTCAGTACTTC. It codes for CASSQDLQGLAKNIQYF.

V is TRBV5-5 and J is TRBJ1-2; 8 bases match TRBD1. The CDR3 spans 15 residues. Trimming at V came to 4 bases and at J to 4 bases, leaving 9 bases not matched to a gene. The germline gives CDR1 SGHKS, CDR2 YYEKEE (reference sequence). CDR3 coding DNA: TGTGCCAGCAGCCCGGACAGGGACGGAGGCTATGGCTACACCTTC. Amino acid sequence: CASSPDRDGGYGYTF.

The chain has TRBV29-1 and TRBJ2-2; D gene unclear. The CDR3 runs to 11 residues. V lost 7 bases and J 7 bases, leaving 10 bases between the germline ends. Germline CDR1 reads SQVTM; CDR2 reads ANQGSEA. CDR3 region: CSARGRGELFF. CDR3 nucleotides: TGCAGCGCCCGAGGACGCGGGGAGCTGTTTTTT.

The V call is TRBV13, the J call TRBJ2-5; D is unclear. Trimming took off 5 bases at V and 0 bases at J, with 10 bases between the two ends. The germline V gene has CDR1 PRHDT and CDR2 FYEKMQ (reference sequence). The CDR3 runs 14 residues. The CDR3 bases are TGTGCCAGCAGCGTGGACGGGTACCAAGAGACCCAGTACTTC. It specifies CASSVDGYQETQYF. The full variable domain, with the rest looked up from reference TRBV13 and TRBJ2-5, is AAGVIQSPRHLIKEKRETATLKCYPIPRHDTVYWYQQGPGQDPQFLISFYEKMQSDKGSIPDRFSAQQFSDYHSELNMSSLELGDSALYFCASSVDGYQETQYFGPGTRLLVL.

The chain is built from TRBV24-1 and TRBJ2-2; D ambiguous. The ends were cut back, 2 bases at V and 5 bases at J, with 8 bases in the middle. This CDR3 is 14 amino acids long. Germline V gives CDR1 KGHDR, CDR2 SFDVKD. The CDR3 bases are TGTGCCACCAGTGATTCGGGTCATACCGGGGAGCTGTTTTTT. This gives the protein CATSDSGHTGELFF.

The V and J genes are TRBV11-2 and TRBJ1-2, with D perhaps matching TRBD1 (5 bases). In germline, CDR1 is SGHAT, CDR2 FQNNGV. V lost 1 base and J 0 bases, leaving 12 bases between the germline ends. The CDR3 totals 16 residues. In nucleotides, the CDR3 is TGTGCCAGCAGCTTAGCACCGGGGCGCTCTAACTATGGCTACACCTTC. It codes for CASSLAPGRSNYGYTF.

The genes are TRBV30 and TRBJ2-7; D possibly corresponds to TRBD1 (6 bases). The germline V gene encodes CDR1 GTSNPN and CDR2 SVGIG (reference sequence). V was pared by 5 bases and J by 4 bases, with 18 bases between. The CDR3 is 14 residues long. The CDR3 region is CAWSLQGIGYEQYF. The CDR3 DNA reads as TGTGCCTGGTCGCTACAGGGAATCGGGTACGAGCAGTACTTC.

This chain links TRBV9 with TRBJ1-5; D remains unclear. CDR1 and CDR2 from the germline V gene are SGDLS and YYNGEE. The CDR3 covers 14 residues. Deletions cut 5 bases from V and 5 bases from J, with 14 bases between. The CDR3 bases are TGTGCCAGCAGTTGGTCGGACGGATATCAGCCCCAGCATTTT. Translating gives CASSWSDGYQPQHF.

This chain connects TRBV7-9 to TRBJ1-2; possible D gene TRBD1, 5 bases. Germline loops: CDR1 SEHNR, CDR2 FQNEAQ (reference sequence). This CDR3 has 14 residues. The V and J ends lost 7 bases and 8 bases respectively, with 20 bases between them. Written as DNA, the CDR3 is TGTGCCAGCACTGTAAGGGGATCCGCCTGGGGCTACACCTTC. Translating gives CASTVRGSAWGYTF.

The chain employs TRBV27 and TRBJ1-5, with D perhaps matching TRBD1 (5 bases). V was clipped by 5 bases and J by 5 bases, with 16 bases between them. Germline V gene data show CDR1 as MNHEY and CDR2 as SMNVEV (reference sequence). CDR3 length: 15 amino acids. CDR3 DNA: TGTGCCAGCAGTGAAGGGACGGCAGGGCATCAGCCCCAGCATTTT. This sequence encodes CASSEGTAGHQPQHF.

V gene TRBV7-9 combines with J gene TRBJ1-1; D may be TRBD1 (5 bases). The V and J ends lost 0 bases and 8 bases respectively, with 7 bases between them. This CDR3 is 12 amino acids long. Germline loops: CDR1 SEHNR, CDR2 FQNEAQ (reference sequence). CDR3 sequence reads: CASSLARDEAFF. The DNA for the CDR3 is TGTGCCAGCAGCTTAGCTCGGGACGAAGCTTTCTTT.

This clonotype has only one observation. The rearrangement joins TRBV12-3 or TRBV12-4 to TRBJ2-2; D unclear. The CDR3 contains 11 residues. V gave up 5 bases and J gave up 5 bases, with 3 bases separating them. CDR3 DNA sequence: TGTGCCAGCAGTCAAACCGGGGAGCTGTTTTTT. Amino acid sequence: CASSQTGELFF.